This T cell receptor (beta chain) was captured in a study of shared clonotypes between healthy human individuals (dated by TCRdb to the early 2020s). With regard to the full study: A few men and a couple of women, aged 18 to 49 years, made up the cohort. Per donor, three plates each were used for CD4 naive and CD4 memory, two for CD8 naive, and one for CD8 memory. Each donor's leukapheresis produced roughly between roughly 0.85 and 9 billion PBMCs. To estimate repertoire size and how much clonotypes are shared between individuals, the study performed deep sequencing of blood TCR repertoires from a few healthy adults. To increase sequencing depth and limit assay-specific biases, different laboratories used diverse techniques to prepare libraries and sequence TCR repertoires. Results the study describes overall, beyond this receptor: The genetic and exposure-history diversity represented was limited by the small number of donors. Across a few donors, roughly 5% of naive CD4, approximately 4% of naive CD8, 2% to 2.5% of memory CD4, and over 0.35% of memory CD8 clonotypes were shared. Based on pairwise subsampling, the degree of clonotype sharing among donors was expected to be affected by sequencing depth. Only blood was sampled, and tissue TCR repertoires likely differ from those in blood. Naive subsets generally had larger estimated clonotype richness than memory subsets did. Rarefaction of sorted-subset datasets indicated incomplete sequencing despite the large sequencing depth. Compared with non-shared clonotypes, the clonotypes found in all four sorted-subset donors had higher generation probabilities.

TCR CDR3 regions were amplified from genomic DNA by multiplex PCR using the deep immunoSEQ assay. Extracted genomic DNA from each cell subset was spread evenly across all wells of several immunoSEQ 96-well plates, with each plate serving as a replicate. For sorted subsets, each replicate PCR was loaded with 200 to 250 ng genomic DNA, equivalent to 25,000 to 35,000 T cell genomes. Purified libraries were quantified with a Qubit 3.0 fluorometer, sized on a Bioanalyzer 2100, and re-quantified with the KAPA Library Quantification kit. Every immunoSEQ 96-well plate was sequenced on a separate single-read 150-cycle Illumina NextSeq 550 flow cell. The paper's data handling went like this. Because the immunoSEQ output held only junctional sequences and lacked quality scores, the filtering could not match the filtering applied to full-length reads. To assign V/J genes and CDR3, sequences were annotated against IMGT germline references using PyIR, a Python wrapper for IgBLAST v1.9. Reads with weak V/J assignments (E-value above 1e-6), missing CDR3, stop codons, out-of-frame junctions, or ambiguous translated residues were removed. A V3J clonotype was defined by an identical inferred V gene, J gene, and CDR3 amino acid sequence. To compute the percentage overlap between repertoires, the number of shared unique clonotypes was divided by the size of the smaller repertoire. Three approaches were used to assess repertoire richness: RTK rarefaction, the Chao1 estimator, and Recon v2.1 estimates of unobserved clonotypes. For all TCRbeta clonotypes obtained by the gDNA method from a handful of donors, generation probabilities were computed with OLGA. This immuneACCESS table, as held by TCRdb, lists in-frame sequences with V and J called but not all clones. Of the missing ones, under half trace to an unresolved V gene in checked studies; the others have no known cause. V, J and clone size derive from that table, while D and trimming were established from the DNA sequence. The sample table lists approximately 1.9 million clones, 93% of them with a count of one. Of the sample, less than 2% is held by the ten largest clones.

CDR1 is given as MDHEN and CDR2 as SYDVKM, both from the germline V gene. A distance of 12 bases separates the germline ends of V and J, which lose 2 bases and 0 bases respectively. The CDR3 holds 16 amino acids from the cysteine to the phenylalanine. Left in the record is the CDR3 DNA by itself, 48 bases read in frame from the first base. For the CD8 naive samples, CD45RO-negative cells were positively selected for CCR7, yielding a CD45RA+CCR7+ population from which TemRA cells were excluded. The donors were healthy, HIV-negative adults who had no recently reported acute infections or vaccinations. Every donor was a Caucasian adult residing in Nashville, Tennessee, USA. Blood was collected by leukapheresis, and PBMCs were isolated by Ficoll-Histopaque density gradient centrifugation and then cryopreserved in liquid nitrogen vapor phase. Analytical flow cytometry was used to check the purity and quantity of every magnetically sorted T cell population. Each sorted fraction had its genomic DNA isolated and then quantified by UV absorbance on a Nanodrop 2000c.

Points on this clone: Its antigen target is currently unknown. Base qualities are not at hand, and no much larger clone is one base apart.

The sample consisted of naive CD8+ T cells from PBMCs. This specimen's cell subset or site label, interpreted: CD45RA+CCR7+. The V gene is TRBV28 and the J gene is TRBJ2-3; confidence is insufficient to name the D gene. The TCR originated in a man aged 18 to 30 in good health. Some clones in this sample may be carry-over from other donors' samples. Here is the DNA: TGTGCCAGCAGTTTAAGAGCGTCCTCCAGCACAGATACGCAGTATTTT. This codes for CASSLRASSSTDTQYF.